The 3 T cell receptor beta chains given below trace back to one sample, sequenced in a study of T-cell reconstitution after alpha-beta-depleted transplantation in children. Unique molecular identifiers were built into the TCRbeta library. MiXCR, run by TCRdb on the PCR reads, gives a single entry per CDR3 protein. The data contain 300,000 to 350,000 distinct CDR3 sequences, around 15% of them singletons. Sequencing used PBMCs, mostly from graft donor cells, obtained 360 days after TCRalphabeta/CD19-depleted stem cell transplant. These receptors originate from a male patient aged 2-10 years who had a stem cell transplant for acute lymphoblastic leukemia, so the T cells may come from the graft donor.

This clonotype was detected once. This sequence joins TRBV12-3 or TRBV12-4 and TRBJ2-3; TRBD2 aligns across 10 bases. The CDR3 has 16 residues. V lost 3 bases, J lost 1 base, and 4 bases stayed unmatched. As DNA, the CDR3 is TGTGCCAGCAGTTTGAACGGACTAGCGGGCACAGATACGCAGTATTTT. This translates into CASSLNGLAGTDTQYF.

The genes are TRBV28 and TRBJ2-1; tentatively, D is TRBD2 (6 bases). V was cut by 4 bases and J by 5 bases, with 12 bases left in between. CDR1 is MDHEN and CDR2 is SYDVKM in the germline V gene. The CDR3 has 14 residues. CDR3 sequence: CASSWAGSNNEQFF. DNA for the CDR3: TGTGCCAGCAGTTGGGCGGGGTCAAACAATGAGCAGTTCTTC.

This clonotype was seen a handful of times. The chain couples TRBV28 to TRBJ1-1; 7 bases map to TRBD1. Germline-derived CDR1 and CDR2 are MDHEN and SYDVKM. V was clipped by 5 bases and J by 3 bases; unmatched bases: 6. The CDR3 length is 14 residues. CDR3 bases: TGTGCCAGCAGTAGACAGGGACCTTACACTGAAGCTTTCTTT. Its translation: CASSRQGPYTEAFF.